The sequence of this T cell receptor beta chain was determined in a study of shared clonotypes between healthy human individuals. Each subset's genomic DNA was shared equally among a number of immunoSEQ plates. This table comes from immunoSEQ multiplex PCR, and its TCRdb copy is limited to in-frame clones, with some not included. The repertoire holds about 2.4 million clones, approximately 93% seen once, with approximately 0.35% in the top ten. The sequencing sample was made of naive CD4+ T cells from PBMCs. As to subset: CD45RA+ positively selected. The source is a man aged 18 to 35 in good health. Some clones in this sample may be carry-over from other donors' samples.

CDR3 in amino acids: CASSRFRLEGYADTQYF. The CDR3 bases are TGTGCCAGCAGCCGCTTCCGGCTAGAGGGTTATGCAGATACGCAGTATTTT. The chain joins TRBV28 to TRBJ2-3; TRBD2 is a possible D gene (5 bases). V was clipped by 6 bases and J by 4 bases, with 23 bases between them. Germline V gene data show CDR1 as MDHEN and CDR2 as SYDVKM. The CDR3 has 17 amino acids.